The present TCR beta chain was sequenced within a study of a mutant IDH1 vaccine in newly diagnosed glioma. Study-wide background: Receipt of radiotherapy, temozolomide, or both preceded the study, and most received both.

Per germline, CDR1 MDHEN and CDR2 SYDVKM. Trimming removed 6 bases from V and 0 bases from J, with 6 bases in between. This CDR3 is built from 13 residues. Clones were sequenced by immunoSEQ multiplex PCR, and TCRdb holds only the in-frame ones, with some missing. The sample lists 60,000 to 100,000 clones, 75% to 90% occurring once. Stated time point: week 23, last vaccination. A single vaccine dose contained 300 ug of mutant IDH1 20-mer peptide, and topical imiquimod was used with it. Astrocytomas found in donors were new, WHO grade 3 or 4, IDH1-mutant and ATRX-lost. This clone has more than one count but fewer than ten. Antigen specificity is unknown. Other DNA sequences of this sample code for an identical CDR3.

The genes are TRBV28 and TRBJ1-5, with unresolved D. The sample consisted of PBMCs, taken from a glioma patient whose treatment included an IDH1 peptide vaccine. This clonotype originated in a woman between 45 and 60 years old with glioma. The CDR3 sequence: CASSLYSNQPQHF. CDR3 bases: TGTGCCAGCAGCCTTTATAGCAATCAGCCCCAGCATTTT. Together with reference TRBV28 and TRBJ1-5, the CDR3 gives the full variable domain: DVKVTQSSRYLVKRTGEKVFLECVQDMDHENMFWYRQDPGLGLRLIYFSYDVKMKEKGDIPEGYSVSREKKERFSLILESASTNQTSMYLCASSLYSNQPQHFGDGTRLSIL.